What follows describes a single TCR beta chain. Its antigen remains unidentified. This record comes from a study of cytomegalovirus exposure and HLA in healthy donors. Study-level results: Reported results showed that the classifier diagnosed cytomegalovirus status with high specificity and sensitivity.

This CDR3 spans 16 amino acids. The V gene end was trimmed by 1 base and the J gene end by 5 bases; junction bases not matched to a gene: 5. Germline V CDR1 and CDR2: MGHRA, YSYEKL. Clones were read by immunoSEQ multiplex PCR, and TCRdb kept only the in-frame ones, dropping some. Of about 120,000 clones listed, roughly 89% are singletons. Input material: PBMCs. This sequence originates from a woman aged 18-30 years in good health and CMV-seronegative. The chain recombines TRBV4-1 with TRBJ2-5, with TRBD2 matching 12 bases. CDR3 region: CASSQGLAGEGETQYF. The CDR3 nucleotides are TGCGCCAGCAGCCAAGGACTAGCGGGAGAGGGGGAGACCCAGTACTTC.